These 25 T cell receptor beta chains originate from one sample sequenced in a study of CD8 T cells in Susac syndrome. An amount of RNA that ranged from roughly 0.5 to 1 ug was reverse transcribed with random hexamers. From the immunoSEQ multiplex PCR reads, TCRdb called clonotypes with MiXCR, one entry per CDR3 protein. The table includes a few hundred thousand distinct CDR3 sequences, 92% detected once. The specimen was CD8+ T cells from PBMCs. All receptors come from a human donor with multiple sclerosis.

The rearrangement joins TRBV6-2 or TRBV6-3 to TRBJ2-1, with TRBD1 identical over 11 bases. V lost 2 bases and J lost 7; bases outside the gene matches: 7. This CDR3 is 16 amino acids long. In germline, CDR1 is MNHEY, CDR2 SVGEGT. CDR3 coding DNA: TGTGCCAGCAGTTACACCGGGACAGGGGGAGGAAATGAGCAGTTCTTC. Encoded protein: CASSYTGTGGGNEQFF.

Here the CDR3 reads CASGGLVTEAFF. The CDR3, as DNA: TGTGCCAGCGGGGGTCTGGTCACTGAAGCTTTCTTT. V gene TRBV13 combines with J gene TRBJ1-1; TRBD1 might be the D (5 bases). Germline lookup yields CDR1 PRHDT and CDR2 FYEKMQ (reference sequence). The CDR3 is made up of 12 amino acids. The germline V and J ends were trimmed by 8 bases and 4 bases, with 11 bases remaining between them.

The rearrangement joins TRBV5-1 to TRBJ2-3; 13 nucleotides line up with TRBD2. After removal of 0 bases from V and 0 bases from J, the junction contained 10 bases not matched to a gene. The CDR3 is made up of 20 amino acids. Germline lookup yields CDR1 SGHRS and CDR2 YFSETQ. For the CDR3, the DNA is TGCGCCAGCAGCTTGGTAGGGTCGGGACTAGCGGGACTTAGCACAGATACGCAGTATTTT. Protein: CASSLVGSGLAGLSTDTQYF.

J is TRBJ2-7 and V is TRBV10-3; D is uncertain. Germline-derived CDR1 and CDR2 are ENHRY and SYGVKD. The CDR3 length is 12 residues. Deletions cut 6 bases from V and 0 bases from J, with 6 bases between. The CDR3 is CAISPNSYEQYF. DNA of the CDR3: TGTGCCATCAGCCCTAACTCCTACGAGCAGTACTTC.

The rearrangement links TRBV7-6 to TRBJ2-5; tentatively, D is TRBD2 (5 bases). V was pared by 3 bases and J by 0 bases, with 8 bases between. This CDR3 is built from 14 residues. Germline V gives CDR1 SGHVS, CDR2 FNYEAQ. The CDR3 DNA reads as TGTGCCAGCAGCTTCCCGGGGTACCAAGAGACCCAGTACTTC. Protein product: CASSFPGYQETQYF.

This chain uses TRBV9 with TRBJ2-2, with 7 positions matching TRBD2. The CDR3 covers 15 residues. CDR1 and CDR2 (germline): SGDLS, YYNGEE. V was clipped by 0 bases and J by 6 bases; unmatched bases: 5. Here the CDR3 DNA reads TGTGCCAGCAGCGTAGATGGGAGGGTGGCCGGGGAGCTGTTTTTT. It yields the protein CASSVDGRVAGELFF.

This chain links TRBV12-3 or TRBV12-4 with TRBJ2-1; TRBD1 is a possible D gene (6 bases). V was trimmed by 6 bases and J by 6 bases, leaving 12 bases between them. The CDR3 runs 13 residues. The CDR3 here is CASRPTGTNEQFF. In DNA, the CDR3 is TGTGCCAGCAGACCCACAGGGACCAATGAGCAGTTCTTC.

The V and J genes are TRBV4-1 and TRBJ1-4; no clear D. Germline assignment: CDR1 MGHRA and CDR2 YSYEKL. The V end lost 4 bases, the J end lost 8 bases, and 8 bases lay between the germline ends. The CDR3 loop spans 12 amino acids. CDR3: CASSPYGEKLFF. The CDR3 nucleotides read TGCGCCAGCAGCCCATATGGGGAAAAACTGTTTTTT.

The chain combines TRBV20-1 with TRBJ2-5; D is unresolved. This CDR3 region has 13 residues. In germline, CDR1 is DFQATT, CDR2 SNEGSKA (reference sequence). Trimming removed 3 bases at V and 0 bases at J, with 8 bases between. The DNA of the CDR3 is TGCAGTGCTAGCCTTCAGTACCAAGAGACCCAGTACTTC. It translates to CSASLQYQETQYF.

The chain has TRBV6-5 and TRBJ1-2; D is unclear. Germline V gene lookup returns CDR1 MNHEY and CDR2 SVGAGI. The germline V and J ends were trimmed by 0 bases and 7 bases, with 15 bases remaining between them. The CDR3 covers 15 residues. This CDR3 is CASSYSSGIEVGYTF. The CDR3 DNA is TGTGCCAGCAGTTACTCGTCGGGGATTGAGGTTGGCTACACCTTC.

The chain couples TRBV27 to TRBJ1-6; 8 nucleotides align to TRBD1. Trimming removed 8 bases from V and 6 bases from J; junction bases left unmatched: 6. This CDR3 comprises 14 residues. Germline V gives CDR1 MNHEY, CDR2 SMNVEV (reference sequence). CDR3 coding DNA: TGTGCCAGCGCCCGACAGGGGACTAATTCACCCCTCCACTTT. This sequence encodes CASARQGTNSPLHF.

The chain employs TRBV13 and TRBJ1-1, with 7 positions matching TRBD1. V lost 5 bases and J lost 8; bases outside the gene matches: 14. Germline values: CDR1 PRHDT, CDR2 FYEKMQ (reference sequence). The CDR3 contains 15 residues. This CDR3 reads CASSPTRTGAPEAFF. CDR3 DNA sequence: TGTGCCAGCAGCCCCACCCGAACAGGGGCGCCCGAAGCTTTCTTT.

The chain has TRBV5-4 and TRBJ1-1; D not resolved. The germline V gene encodes CDR1 SGHNT and CDR2 YYREEE (reference sequence). This CDR3 is 12 amino acids long. The V end lost 2 bases, the J end lost 5 bases, and 7 bases lay between the germline ends. For the CDR3, the DNA is TGTGCCAGCAGCTTAGGGTGGACTGAAGCTTTCTTT. It codes for CASSLGWTEAFF. Based on the CDR3 plus reference TRBV5-4 and TRBJ1-1, the full variable domain is ETGVTQSPTHLIKTRGQQVTLRCSSQSGHNTVSWYQQALGQGPQFIFQYYREEENGRGNFPPRFSGLQFPNYSSELNVNALELDDSALYLCASSLGWTEAFFGQGTRLTVV.

The gene calls are TRBV19 and TRBJ2-1; D gene uncertain. There are 21 residues in the CDR3. The V gene's germline CDR1 is LNHDA and CDR2 SQIVND (reference sequence). Trimming shortened V by 3 bases and J by 1 base, and 28 bases separated the two germline ends. The CDR3 loop reads CASSIDASSGAGVGSYNEQFF. Written as DNA, the CDR3 is TGTGCCAGTAGTATTGATGCATCTTCAGGAGCTGGGGTCGGGTCCTACAATGAGCAGTTCTTC.

The chain carries TRBV6-1 and TRBJ2-7, with D possibly TRBD2 on 6 matching bases. The CDR3 runs to 15 residues. V lost 7 bases to trimming and J lost 7 bases, with 23 bases between them. The germline V gene has CDR1 MNHNS and CDR2 SASEGT. The DNA for the CDR3 is TGTGCCAGCAAACCGGGACTGACACCCACGGGAGAGCAGTACTTC. This translates into CASKPGLTPTGEQYF.

The V and J genes are TRBV13 and TRBJ2-2; D is unclear. Germline V gene data show CDR1 as PRHDT and CDR2 as FYEKMQ (reference sequence). V dropped 10 bases and J dropped 4 bases, with 10 bases sitting between them. This CDR3 region has 12 residues. CDR3 loop: CATGEGTGELFF. The CDR3 region has the DNA TGTGCCACCGGCGAAGGCACCGGGGAGCTGTTTTTT.

This chain joins TRBV19 and TRBJ1-1; 7 nucleotides match TRBD1. The V segment lost 6 bases and the J segment 7 bases; nucleotides outside the gene matches: 2. This CDR3 has 11 amino acids. Germline V gene data show CDR1 as LNHDA and CDR2 as SQIVND (reference sequence). CDR3 region: CASSYRGEAFF. DNA of the CDR3: TGTGCCAGTAGCTACAGGGGTGAAGCTTTCTTT.

The chain is built from TRBV5-1 and TRBJ2-2, with D perhaps matching TRBD1 (5 bases). This CDR3 spans 15 amino acids. Germline values: CDR1 SGHRS, CDR2 YFSETQ. The V end was cut by 0 bases, the J end by 1 base, with 7 bases between. In DNA, the CDR3 is TGCGCCAGCAGCTTGGAAGGGGTGAACACCGGGGAGCTGTTTTTT. Translated: CASSLEGVNTGELFF.

This clonotype was observed a handful of times. The rearrangement links TRBV5-4 to TRBJ2-5; 8 nucleotides line up with TRBD1. After removal of 4 bases from V and 1 base from J, the junction contained 3 bases not matched to a gene. Germline V CDR1 and CDR2: SGHNT, YYREEE (reference sequence). The CDR3 spans 14 residues. For the CDR3, the DNA is TGTGCCAGCAGCCCTACAGGGGGCCAAGAGACCCAGTACTTC. Residues: CASSPTGGQETQYF.

This chain connects TRBV4-1 to TRBJ2-1; the match to TRBD2 covers 7 bases. This CDR3 has 15 residues. CDR1 MGHRA and CDR2 YSYEKL come from the germline V gene. V lost 0 bases to trimming and J lost 6 bases; unmatched junction nucleotides: 5. CDR3 sequence reads: CASSQEGGGGNEQFF. CDR3 in DNA: TGCGCCAGCAGCCAAGAGGGAGGCGGGGGCAATGAGCAGTTCTTC.

The chain joins TRBV7-9 to TRBJ2-5; 11 bases agree with TRBD2. In germline, CDR1 is SEHNR, CDR2 FQNEAQ (reference sequence). V shed 8 bases and J 2 bases; nucleotides not matched to a gene: 10. This CDR3 spans 16 amino acids. The CDR3 protein is CASSISSGGWQETQYF. In DNA, the CDR3 is TGTGCCAGCTCCATATCTAGCGGGGGGTGGCAAGAGACCCAGTACTTC.

The chain is built from TRBV20-1 and TRBJ2-7; D unclear. Per germline, CDR1 DFQATT and CDR2 SNEGSKA (reference sequence). Trimming removed 0 bases from V and 0 bases from J, with 6 bases in between. The CDR3 is 13 amino acids. The CDR3 DNA reads TGCAGTGCTAGAGAGGTCGGCTCCTACGAGCAGTACTTC. Protein product: CSAREVGSYEQYF.

As for this clonotype: Its ends do not fully match the called genes, so a read error is possible. This chain connects TRBV15 to TRBJ1-4; D is perhaps TRBD1 (6 bases). The length of the CDR3 is 16 residues. Germline V gene data show CDR1 as LNHNV and CDR2 as YYDKDF (reference sequence). CDR3 sequence reads: CTTSPHRVPPDEKLFF. CDR3 coding DNA: TGTACCACCAGCCCCCACAGGGTACCCCCCGATGAAAAACTGTTTTTT.

V usage is TRBV7-8 and J usage is TRBJ1-3, with a possible D match to TRBD1 (6 bases). Germline lookup yields CDR1 SGHVS and CDR2 FQNEAQ. V shed 0 bases and J shed 4 bases, with 13 bases lying between them. The CDR3 has 16 amino acids. The CDR3 DNA reads as TGTGCCAGCAGCTTAGCCACCCAGGGGCCAGGAAACACCATATATTTT. This sequence encodes CASSLATQGPGNTIYF. The whole variable domain, filled in from reference TRBV7-8 and TRBJ1-3, reads GAGVSQSPRYKVAKRGQDVALRCDPISGHVSLFWYQQALGQGPEFLTYFQNEAQLDKSGLPSDRFFAERPEGSVSTLKIQRTQQEDSAVYLCASSLATQGPGNTIYFGEGSWLTVV.

This rearrangement joins TRBV24-1 to TRBJ2-1; D might be TRBD2 (6 bases). Germline V lookup: CDR1 KGHDR, CDR2 SFDVKD. The CDR3 is 12 residues long. V shed 6 bases and J shed 6 bases, with 8 bases lying between them. CDR3 protein: CATSLGGNEQFF. The CDR3 DNA reads TGTGCCACCAGTCTGGGGGGCAATGAGCAGTTCTTC.